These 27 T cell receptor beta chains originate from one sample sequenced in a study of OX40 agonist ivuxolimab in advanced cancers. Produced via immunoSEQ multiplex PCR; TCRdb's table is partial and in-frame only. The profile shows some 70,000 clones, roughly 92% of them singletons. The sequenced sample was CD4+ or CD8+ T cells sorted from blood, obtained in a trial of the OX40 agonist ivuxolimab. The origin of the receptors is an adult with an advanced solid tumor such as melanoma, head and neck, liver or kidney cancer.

CDR3 DNA: TGTGCCAGCAGCTTCGCTCCGGGGGCTCGGAACGAGCAGTACTTC. It translates to CASSFAPGARNEQYF. The genes are TRBV7-3 and TRBJ2-7; either TRBD1 or TRBD2 may fit D (6 bases each). The germline V gene encodes CDR1 SGHTA and CDR2 FQGTGA. This CDR3 comprises 15 residues. V shed 3 bases and J shed 5 bases, with 17 bases lying between them.

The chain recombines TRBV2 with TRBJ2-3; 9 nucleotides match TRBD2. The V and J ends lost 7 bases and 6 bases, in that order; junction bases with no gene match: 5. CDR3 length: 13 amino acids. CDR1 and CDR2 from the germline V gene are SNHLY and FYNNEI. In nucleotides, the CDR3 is TGTGCCAGCAAGATAGCGGGGGCCGATACGCAGTATTTT. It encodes CASKIAGADTQYF.

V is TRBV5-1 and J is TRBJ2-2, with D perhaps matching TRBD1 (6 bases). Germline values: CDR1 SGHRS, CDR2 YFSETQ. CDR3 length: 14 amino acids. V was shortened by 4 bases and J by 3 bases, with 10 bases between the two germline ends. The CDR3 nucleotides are TGCGCCAGCAGCCCGAGACAGGACACCGGGGAGCTGTTTTTT. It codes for CASSPRQDTGELFF.

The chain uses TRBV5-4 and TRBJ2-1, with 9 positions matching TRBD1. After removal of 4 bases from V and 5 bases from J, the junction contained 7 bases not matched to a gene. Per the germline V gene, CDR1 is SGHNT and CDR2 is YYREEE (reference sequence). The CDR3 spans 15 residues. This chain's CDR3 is CASSIQGAPNNEQFF. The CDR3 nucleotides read TGTGCCAGCAGCATACAGGGGGCACCTAACAATGAGCAGTTCTTC.

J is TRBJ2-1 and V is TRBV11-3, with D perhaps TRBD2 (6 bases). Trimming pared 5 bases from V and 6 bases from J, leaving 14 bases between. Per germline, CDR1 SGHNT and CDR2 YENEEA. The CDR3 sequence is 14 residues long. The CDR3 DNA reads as TGTGCCAGCAGCACGCGGGACCAAGGCAATGAGCAGTTCTTC. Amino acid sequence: CASSTRDQGNEQFF.

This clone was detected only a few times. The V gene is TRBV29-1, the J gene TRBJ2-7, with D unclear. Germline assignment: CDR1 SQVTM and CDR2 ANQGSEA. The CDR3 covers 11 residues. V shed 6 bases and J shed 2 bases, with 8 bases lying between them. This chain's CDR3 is CSVLGTYEQYF. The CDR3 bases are TGCAGCGTCTTAGGGACCTACGAGCAGTACTTC.

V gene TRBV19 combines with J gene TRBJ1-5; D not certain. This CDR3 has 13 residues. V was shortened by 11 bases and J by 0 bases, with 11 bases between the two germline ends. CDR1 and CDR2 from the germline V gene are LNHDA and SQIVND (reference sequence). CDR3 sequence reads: CASTTGSNQPQHF. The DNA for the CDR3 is TGTGCCTCAACCACGGGTAGCAATCAGCCCCAGCATTTT.

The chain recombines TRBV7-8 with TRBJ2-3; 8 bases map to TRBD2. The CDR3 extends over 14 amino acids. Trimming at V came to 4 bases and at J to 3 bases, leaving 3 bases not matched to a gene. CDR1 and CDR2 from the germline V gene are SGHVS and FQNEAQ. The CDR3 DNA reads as TGTGCCAGCAGCTCGTCTAGCGGGACAGATACGCAGTATTTT. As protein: CASSSSSGTDTQYF.

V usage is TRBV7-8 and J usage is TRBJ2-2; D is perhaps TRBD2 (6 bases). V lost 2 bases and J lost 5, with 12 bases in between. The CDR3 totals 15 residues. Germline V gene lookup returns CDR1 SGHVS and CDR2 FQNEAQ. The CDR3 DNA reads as TGTGCCAGCAGCTTATTCGGGGGTGGAACCGGGGAGCTGTTTTTT. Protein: CASSLFGGGTGELFF.

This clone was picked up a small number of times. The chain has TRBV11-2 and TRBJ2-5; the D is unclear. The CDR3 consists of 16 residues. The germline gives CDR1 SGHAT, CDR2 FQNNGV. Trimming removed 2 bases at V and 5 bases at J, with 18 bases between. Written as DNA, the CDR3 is TGTGCCAGCAGCTTATCGGCAGACCCGAGGCAGGAGACCCAGTACTTC. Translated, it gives CASSLSADPRQETQYF.

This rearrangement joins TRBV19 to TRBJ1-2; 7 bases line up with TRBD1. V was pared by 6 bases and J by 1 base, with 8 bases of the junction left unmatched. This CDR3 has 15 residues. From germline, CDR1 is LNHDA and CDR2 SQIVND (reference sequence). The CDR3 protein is CASRIGTADNYGYTF. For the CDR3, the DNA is TGTGCCAGTAGGATCGGGACAGCCGATAACTATGGCTACACCTTC.

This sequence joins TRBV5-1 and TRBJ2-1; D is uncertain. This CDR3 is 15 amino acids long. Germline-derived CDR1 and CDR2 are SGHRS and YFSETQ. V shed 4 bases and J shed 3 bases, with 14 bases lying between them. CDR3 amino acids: CASSPIPGLYNEQFF. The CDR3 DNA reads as TGCGCCAGCAGCCCGATCCCGGGTCTCTACAATGAGCAGTTCTTC.

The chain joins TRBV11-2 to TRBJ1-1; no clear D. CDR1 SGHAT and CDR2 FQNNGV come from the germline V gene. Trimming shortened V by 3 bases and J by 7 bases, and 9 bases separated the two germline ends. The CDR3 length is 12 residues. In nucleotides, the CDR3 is TGTGCCAGCAGCTTCTCGCTAAGTGAAGCTTTCTTT. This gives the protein CASSFSLSEAFF.

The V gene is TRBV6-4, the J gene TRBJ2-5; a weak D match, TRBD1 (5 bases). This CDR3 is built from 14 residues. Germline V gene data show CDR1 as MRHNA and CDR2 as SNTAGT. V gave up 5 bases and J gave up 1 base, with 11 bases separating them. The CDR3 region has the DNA TGTGCCAGCAGTCCCCGGACACCCCAAGAGACCCAGTACTTC. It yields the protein CASSPRTPQETQYF.

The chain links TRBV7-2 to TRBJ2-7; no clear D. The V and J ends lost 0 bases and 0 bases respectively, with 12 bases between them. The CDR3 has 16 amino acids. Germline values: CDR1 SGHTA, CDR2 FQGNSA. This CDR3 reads CASSLALGWSSYEQYF. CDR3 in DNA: TGTGCCAGCAGCTTAGCCCTTGGGTGGAGCTCCTACGAGCAGTACTTC.

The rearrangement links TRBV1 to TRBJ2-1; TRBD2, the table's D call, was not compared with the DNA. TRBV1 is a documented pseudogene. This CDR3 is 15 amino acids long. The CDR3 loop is CTSSQGTRSFNEQFF. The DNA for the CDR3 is TGCACCAGCAGCCAAGGGACTAGGAGCTTCAATGAGCAGTTCTTC.

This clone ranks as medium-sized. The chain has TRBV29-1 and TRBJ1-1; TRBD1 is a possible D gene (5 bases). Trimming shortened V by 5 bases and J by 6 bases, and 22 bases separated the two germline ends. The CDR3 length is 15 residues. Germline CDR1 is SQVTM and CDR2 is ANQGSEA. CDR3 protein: CSVSGILGWGAEAFF. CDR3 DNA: TGCAGCGTTTCCGGCATCTTGGGATGGGGCGCTGAAGCTTTCTTT.

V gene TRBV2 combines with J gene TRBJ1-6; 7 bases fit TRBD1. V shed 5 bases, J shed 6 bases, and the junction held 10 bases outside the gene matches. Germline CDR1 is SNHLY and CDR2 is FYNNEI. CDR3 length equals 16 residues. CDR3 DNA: TGTGCCAGCAGTAGAGACGGACAGGAGCTTAATTCACCCCTCCACTTT. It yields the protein CASSRDGQELNSPLHF.

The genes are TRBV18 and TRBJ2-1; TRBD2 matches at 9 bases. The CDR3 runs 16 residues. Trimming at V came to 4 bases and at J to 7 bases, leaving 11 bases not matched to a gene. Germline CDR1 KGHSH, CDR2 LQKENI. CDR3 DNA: TGTGCCAGCTCACTGGGGATAGCGGGAGATGGTAATGAGCAGTTCTTC. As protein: CASSLGIAGDGNEQFF. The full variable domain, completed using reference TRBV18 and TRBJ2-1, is NAGVMQNPRHLVRRRGQEARLRCSPMKGHSHVYWYRQLPEEGLKFMVYLQKENIIDESGMPKERFSAEFPKEGPSILRIQQVVRGDSAAYFCASSLGIAGDGNEQFFGPGTRLTVL.

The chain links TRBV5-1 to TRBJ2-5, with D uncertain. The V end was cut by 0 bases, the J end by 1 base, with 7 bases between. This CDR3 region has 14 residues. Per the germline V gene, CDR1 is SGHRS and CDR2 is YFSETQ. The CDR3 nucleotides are TGCGCCAGCAGCTTGGGCTGGGGCCAAGAGACCCAGTACTTC. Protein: CASSLGWGQETQYF.

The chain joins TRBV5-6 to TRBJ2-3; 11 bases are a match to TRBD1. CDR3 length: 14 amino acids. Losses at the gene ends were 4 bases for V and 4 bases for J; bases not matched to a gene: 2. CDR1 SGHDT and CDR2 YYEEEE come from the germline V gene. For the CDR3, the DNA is TGTGCCAGCAGCGGACAGGGGGCTTCAGATACGCAGTATTTT. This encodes CASSGQGASDTQYF.

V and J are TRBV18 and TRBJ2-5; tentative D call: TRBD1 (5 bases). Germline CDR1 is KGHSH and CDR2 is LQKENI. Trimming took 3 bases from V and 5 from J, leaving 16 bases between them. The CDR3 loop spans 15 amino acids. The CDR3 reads CASSPRSSGMETQYF. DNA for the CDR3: TGTGCCAGCTCACCTCGATCATCAGGGATGGAGACCCAGTACTTC.

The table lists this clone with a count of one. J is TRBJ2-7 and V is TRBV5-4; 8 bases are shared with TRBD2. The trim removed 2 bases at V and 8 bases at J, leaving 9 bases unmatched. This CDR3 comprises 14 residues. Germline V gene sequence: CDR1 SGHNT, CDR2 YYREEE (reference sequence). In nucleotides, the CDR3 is TGTGCCAGCAGCTTAACAGCGGGAGCTTACCAGCAGTACTTC. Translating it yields CASSLTAGAYQQYF.

The CDR3 bases are TGTGCCAGCACCAGAACCTATGCATCTGAGCAGTTCTTC. Translating it yields CASTRTYASEQFF. V and J are TRBV7-6 and TRBJ2-1; D gene unclear. This CDR3 contains 13 residues. V lost 7 bases, J lost 9 bases, and 16 bases lay in between. CDR1 is SGHVS, CDR2 FNYEAQ, per germline.

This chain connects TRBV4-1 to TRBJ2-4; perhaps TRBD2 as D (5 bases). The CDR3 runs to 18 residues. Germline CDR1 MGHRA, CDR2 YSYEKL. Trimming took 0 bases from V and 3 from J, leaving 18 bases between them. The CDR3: CASSQEESRRSVKNIQYF. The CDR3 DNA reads TGCGCCAGCAGCCAAGAAGAGAGCAGGAGGAGTGTCAAAAACATTCAGTACTTC.

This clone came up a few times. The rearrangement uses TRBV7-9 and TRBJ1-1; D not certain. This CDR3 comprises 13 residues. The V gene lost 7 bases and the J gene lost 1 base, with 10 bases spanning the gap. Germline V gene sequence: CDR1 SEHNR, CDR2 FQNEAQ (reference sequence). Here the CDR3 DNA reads TGTGCCAGCACCACGGGTCGGAACACTGAAGCTTTCTTT. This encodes CASTTGRNTEAFF.

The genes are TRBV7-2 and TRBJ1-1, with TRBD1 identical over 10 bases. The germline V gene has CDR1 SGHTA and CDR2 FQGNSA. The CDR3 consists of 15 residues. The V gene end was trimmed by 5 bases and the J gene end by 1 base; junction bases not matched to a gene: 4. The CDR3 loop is CASSARQGANTEAFF. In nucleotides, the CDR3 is TGTGCCAGCAGCGCAAGACAGGGGGCGAACACTGAAGCTTTCTTT.